The rows below give T cell receptor beta chains drawn from one sample of a study of shared clonotypes between healthy human individuals. Clones were sequenced by immunoSEQ multiplex PCR, and TCRdb holds only the in-frame ones, with some missing. The table has some 2,100,000 clones, approximately 95% seen once; the top ten hold around 0.13%. Sequencing used naive CD4+ T cells sorted from blood. The receptors were gathered from a young man in good health. Both conserved end residues are part of each CDR3. The D gene is left open where the match is weak. Clone sizes are given selectively: once, few, many, or a class where the clone is expanded.

TGTGCCAGCGGACAGTTCTCCTACGAGCAGTACTTC CASGQFSYEQYF TRBV2 . few TRBJ2-7
TGTGCCAGCAAACGGGGCAGGGAGAACACTGAAGCTTTCTTT CASKRGRENTEAFF TRBV27 . once TRBJ1-1
TGCGCCAGCAGCCAAGATAGGGTCTCTGGGGCCAACGTCCTGACTTTC CASSQDRVSGANVLTF TRBV4-3 . . TRBJ2-6
TGCGCCAGCAGTCCTCGAGCGGGAAGCTGGGACACAGATACGCAGTATTTT CASSPRAGSWDTDTQYF TRBV5-1 TRBD2 . TRBJ2-3
TGTGCCAGCAGTTTAGTCCCAGACAGGTCCTACGAGCAGTACTTC CASSLVPDRSYEQYF TRBV27 . . TRBJ2-7
TGTGCCAGCAGCTCCCAGGGTGGCGGGGGATTATACGAGCAGTACTTC CASSSQGGGGLYEQYF TRBV11-2 TRBD2 . TRBJ2-7
TGTGCCAGTAGTATAGAGGGGAGAGGAACAGATACGCAGTATTTT CASSIEGRGTDTQYF TRBV19 . . TRBJ2-3
TGTGCCGGGTCCTTTAGCTCCTATAATTCACCCCTCCACTTT CAGSFSSYNSPLHF TRBV30 . . TRBJ1-6
TGTGCCAGCGGTGCTGGGATTAATAGCAATCAGCCCCAGCATTTT CASGAGINSNQPQHF TRBV6-1 . . TRBJ1-5
TGCGCCAGCAGCTTGGGGACAGCCTCAAAGTCACCCCTCCACTTT CASSLGTASKSPLHF TRBV5-1 . few TRBJ1-6
TGCGCCAGCAGCCCCCAGGGGTTCGGGGAGCTGTTTTTT CASSPQGFGELFF TRBV5-1 . once TRBJ2-2
TGTGCCAGTAGTATGGGGGAGACCCAGTACTTC CASSMGETQYF TRBV19 . . TRBJ2-5
TGTGCCAGCAGTTTCTCCCCGGGACAGGGAGTAGAAAAACTGTTTTTT CASSFSPGQGVEKLFF TRBV28 TRBD1 . TRBJ1-4
TGTGCCAGCGCGCGTACTAGCGGGGGGCCGGGGGAGCAGTACTTC CASARTSGGPGEQYF TRBV6-5 TRBD2 once TRBJ2-7
TGTGCCACCACAGGGGGGCAGGGAGGCGAGCAGTACTTC CATTGGQGGEQYF TRBV10-3 TRBD1 . TRBJ2-7
TGTGCCAGCAGCCCCACAGGGGGTGGGTGGAATGAGCAGTTCTTC CASSPTGGGWNEQFF TRBV2 TRBD1 once TRBJ2-1
TGTGCCAGCAGCTTCCTCTCCTACGAGCAGTACTTC CASSFLSYEQYF TRBV5-6 . . TRBJ2-7
TGTGCCAGCAGCCTCGACGGTAGCACAGATACGCAGTATTTT CASSLDGSTDTQYF TRBV7-3 . . TRBJ2-3
TGCGCCAGCAGCGACAGGGACGCGGAGACCCAGTACTTC CASSDRDAETQYF TRBV5-1 TRBD1 . TRBJ2-5
TGTGCCATCACTCCGGGACAGAACACCGGGGAGCTGTTTTTT CAITPGQNTGELFF TRBV10-3 . . TRBJ2-2
TGTGCCAGCAGTGCTCTAGAGACCCAGTACTTC CASSALETQYF TRBV6-1 . . TRBJ2-5
TGTGCCAGCAGCACCCCAGGAGACACTGAAGCTTTCTTT CASSTPGDTEAFF TRBV7-9 . . TRBJ1-1
TGTGCCAGCAGTGAAGAGGGACAGGGTCTAAGGCAGCCCCAGCATTTT CASSEEGQGLRQPQHF TRBV6-1 TRBD1 . TRBJ1-5
TGTGCCAGCTCACCCGGACAGGGGGCGGGTCAGCCCCAGCATTTT CASSPGQGAGQPQHF TRBV18 TRBD1 . TRBJ1-5
TGCGCCAGCAGCCCGGGACAGGGGCTCGAAAAACTGTTTTTT CASSPGQGLEKLFF TRBV5-1 TRBD1 . TRBJ1-4
TGCGCCAGCAGCCAAGATACCGAGGGGGGCTACGAGCAGTACTTC CASSQDTEGGYEQYF TRBV4-3 . . TRBJ2-7
TGTGCCAGCAGCCAAGATCTTGCTTTGGAAGCTTTCTTT CASSQDLALEAFF TRBV14 . once TRBJ1-1
TGTGCCAGCAGCCCCCGGGACTGGAGATACAATGAGCAGTTCTTC CASSPRDWRYNEQFF TRBV5-6 . once TRBJ2-1
TGTGCCAGCAGCCCTTCCTACAATGAGCAGTTCTTC CASSPSYNEQFF TRBV9 . . TRBJ2-1
TGTGCCAGCAGCTTACTGGATACGCAGTATTTT CASSLLDTQYF TRBV7-2 . . TRBJ2-3
TGTGCCAGCAGTTACTCCACGGCAATGCCGGGAGCTTTCTTT CASSYSTAMPGAFF TRBV6-6 . . TRBJ1-1
TGCAGCGTTGCCAGCGGAAACACCATATATTTT CSVASGNTIYF TRBV29-1 . . TRBJ1-3
TGTGCCAGCAGCTATAACGGCAGGGCCAATGAGCAGTTCTTC CASSYNGRANEQFF TRBV6-5 . . TRBJ2-1
TGCGCCAGCAGCCAAGCCCCGGCGGGGGGGCGAGCTTTCTTT CASSQAPAGGRAFF TRBV4-3 . . TRBJ1-1
TGTGCCAGCAGCTTGCTAGCGGGTGCCTACGAGCAGTACTTC CASSLLAGAYEQYF TRBV5-5 TRBD2 . TRBJ2-7
TGTGCCGTCCGAGGGGCAAGGTTGACCCAAGAGACCCAGTACTTC CAVRGARLTQETQYF TRBV28 . . TRBJ2-5
TGTGCCAGCAGTGAGTGGGGGCAGGCAAATCAGCCCCAGCATTTT CASSEWGQANQPQHF TRBV6-1 . . TRBJ1-5
TGTGCCAGCTCCATATCCCGGGAGGGCACAGATACGCAGTATTTT CASSISREGTDTQYF TRBV18 TRBD2 . TRBJ2-3
TGTGCCAGCAGTGAAGCTTGGATCCAACCATCCTACAATGAGCAGTTCTTC CASSEAWIQPSYNEQFF TRBV6-1 . . TRBJ2-1
TGTGCCAGCAGCTTAGTGGGGAGGGCAGATACGCAGTATTTT CASSLVGRADTQYF TRBV7-6 TRBD2 . TRBJ2-3
TGCGCCAGCCGCGGCGACGGGACCTACGAGCAGTACTTC CASRGDGTYEQYF TRBV5-1 . . TRBJ2-7
TGTGCCAGTAGCAAGTTTAAAGCAGATACGCAGTATTTT CASSKFKADTQYF TRBV19 . . TRBJ2-3
TGCGCCAGCAGCCCCCGATCATTAGGGGGTAACCAAGAGACCCAGTACTTC CASSPRSLGGNQETQYF TRBV4-1 . . TRBJ2-5
TGTGCCTGGAGTGTACAGGGGGCTCAGCCCCAGCATTTT CAWSVQGAQPQHF TRBV30 TRBD1 . TRBJ1-5
TGTGCCAGCAGCCCACAGGGAGCTAATGAAAAACTGTTTTTT CASSPQGANEKLFF TRBV5-4 . . TRBJ1-4
TGCGCCAGCAGCATAGGACAGGGGACTCAGAATCTAGCCAAAAACATTCAGTACTTC CASSIGQGTQNLAKNIQYF TRBV5-1 TRBD1 . TRBJ2-4
TGTGCCAGCAGCAGGGACGAGACCCAGTACTTC CASSRDETQYF TRBV6-5 . . TRBJ2-5
TGCGCCAGCAGTGAGTCGGGACTAGCCTACGAGCAGTACTTC CASSESGLAYEQYF TRBV10-1 TRBD2 . TRBJ2-7
TGTGCCATCAGTATAACAGGGGAGACCCAGTACTTC CAISITGETQYF TRBV10-3 . . TRBJ2-5
TGTGCCAGCAGTGTTGGGCTAGCGGGAAGGATCTACAATGAGCAGTTCTTC CASSVGLAGRIYNEQFF TRBV2 TRBD2 once TRBJ2-1
TGCGCCAGCAGTGAAGTCGACGGTCACTCTGGAAACACCATATATTTT CASSEVDGHSGNTIYF TRBV10-1 . . TRBJ1-3
TGTGCCAGCAGCCCCGGGGACAGGATCGGGGAGCTGTTTTTT CASSPGDRIGELFF TRBV9 TRBD1 . TRBJ2-2
TGTGCCAGCAGTTCGACAGTTCCAGATACGCAGTATTTT CASSSTVPDTQYF TRBV28 . . TRBJ2-3
TGTGCCAGCCGGACTAGCGGCACAGATACGCAGTATTTT CASRTSGTDTQYF TRBV6-1 TRBD2 . TRBJ2-3
TGTGCCAGCAGCTTAGGGGAGGCAGGGGTTTATTCACCCCTCCACTTT CASSLGEAGVYSPLHF TRBV11-2 . once TRBJ1-6
TGTGCCAGCAGTTACACCAAACAGGGGGGTCAGCCCCAGCATTTT CASSYTKQGGQPQHF TRBV5-8 TRBD1 . TRBJ1-5